The clone carrying this T cell receptor beta chain was seen ten or more times. Its specificity is unknown. These data are taken from a study of T cells in Graves' hyperthyroidism and ophthalmopathy. General study results and limits: Model predictions of ophthalmopathy came a median approximately 6.5 months before onset.

Amplification targeted TCR beta CDR3 regions from RNA transcripts. Using the HTBI primer set, a first-round RT-PCR was run on the TCR CDR3. MiXCR, run by TCRdb on the multiplex PCR reads, gives a single entry per CDR3 protein. The sample lists around 280,000 distinct CDR3 sequences, roughly 14% occurring once. The germline gives CDR1 MNHNS, CDR2 SASEGT. V lost 9 bases to trimming and J lost 6 bases, with 14 bases between them. This CDR3 is built from 12 residues. The blood specimen was taken at initial hyperthyroidism diagnosis, before any ophthalmopathy symptoms. Out of roughly 9.1 ml of fresh peripheral blood came the PBMCs.

The V and J genes are TRBV6-1 and TRBJ1-1, with a possible D match to TRBD1 (5 bases). Sequenced sample: blood. This receptor was identified in a woman aged 30 to 39 with Graves' hyperthyroidism that later progressed to Graves' ophthalmopathy. This chain's CDR3 is CASQGEFPEAFF. Written as DNA, the CDR3 is TGTGCCAGTCAGGGAGAATTCCCTGAAGCTTTCTTT.